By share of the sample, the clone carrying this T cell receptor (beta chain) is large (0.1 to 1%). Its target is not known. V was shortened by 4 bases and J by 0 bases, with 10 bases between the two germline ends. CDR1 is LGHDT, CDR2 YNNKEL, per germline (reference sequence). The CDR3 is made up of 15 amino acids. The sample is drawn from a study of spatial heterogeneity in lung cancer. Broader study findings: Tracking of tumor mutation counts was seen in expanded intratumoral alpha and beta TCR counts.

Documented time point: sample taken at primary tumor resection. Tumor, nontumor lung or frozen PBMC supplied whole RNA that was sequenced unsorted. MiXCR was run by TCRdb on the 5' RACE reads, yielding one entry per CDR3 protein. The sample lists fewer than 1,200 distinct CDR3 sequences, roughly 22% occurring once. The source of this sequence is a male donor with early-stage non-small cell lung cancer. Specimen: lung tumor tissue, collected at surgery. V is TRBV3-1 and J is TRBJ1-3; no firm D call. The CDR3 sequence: CASSLGESSGNTIYF. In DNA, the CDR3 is TGTGCCAGCAGCCTGGGAGAGAGCTCTGGAAACACCATATATTTT.